This T cell receptor beta chain originates from a study of blood T cell repertoires in COVID-19. Looking at the study overall: Material from acute and convalescent COVID-19 was sourced from the United States, Italy and Spain.

Profiled with immunoSEQ multiplex PCR; TCRdb holds only in-frame clones, not every one. The repertoire holds about 300,000 clones, 75% to 95% seen once, with 0.95% to 1.3% in the top ten. Resolution of symptoms, clearance, or two negative PCRs was present in recovered Cohort 3 donors. Sample: PBMCs or T cells enriched from blood (not recorded which). This receptor was taken from a woman in her twenties or thirties who had recovered from COVID-19.

As DNA, the CDR3 is TGTGCCAGTAGTTTCGGACAGGACACTGAAGCTTTCTTT. Protein product: CASSFGQDTEAFF. The chain combines TRBV19 with TRBJ1-1; 7 bases fit TRBD1. CDR1 is LNHDA and CDR2 is SQIVND in the germline V gene (reference sequence). The junction had 3 bases not matched to a gene; V was cut back by 5 bases and J by 3 bases. The CDR3 totals 13 residues.